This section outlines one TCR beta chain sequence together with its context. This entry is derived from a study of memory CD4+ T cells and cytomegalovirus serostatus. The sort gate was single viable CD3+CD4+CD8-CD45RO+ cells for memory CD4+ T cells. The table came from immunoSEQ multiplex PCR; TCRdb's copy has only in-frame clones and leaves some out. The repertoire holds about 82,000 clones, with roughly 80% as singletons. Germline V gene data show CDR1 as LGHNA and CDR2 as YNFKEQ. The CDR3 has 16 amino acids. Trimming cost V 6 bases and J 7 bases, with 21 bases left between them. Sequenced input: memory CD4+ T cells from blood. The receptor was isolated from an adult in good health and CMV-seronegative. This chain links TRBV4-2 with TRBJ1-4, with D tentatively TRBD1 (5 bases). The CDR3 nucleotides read TGTGCCAGCAGGCAGGCTGAAGGGGAGGTCGGTGAAAAACTGTTTTTT. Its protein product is CASRQAEGEVGEKLFF.